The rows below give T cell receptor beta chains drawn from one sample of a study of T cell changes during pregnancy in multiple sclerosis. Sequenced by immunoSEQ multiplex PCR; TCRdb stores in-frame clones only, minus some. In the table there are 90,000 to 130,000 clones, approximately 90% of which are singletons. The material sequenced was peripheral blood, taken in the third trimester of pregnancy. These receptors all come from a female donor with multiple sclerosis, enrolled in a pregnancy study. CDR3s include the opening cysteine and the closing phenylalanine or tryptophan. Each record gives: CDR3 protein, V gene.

CATTTGGTSDGYTF | TRBV10-3
CASSEMTGELFF | TRBV10-2
CASSHLAPRETQYF | TRBV7-2
CASSAYRTSGNTIYF | TRBV9
CATSGRDRFSYEQYF | TRBV15
CASSAAQGALRDTQYF | TRBV2
CASSFTPGQGYEQYF | TRBV5-1
CASSGQSTNEKLFF | TRBV18
CAWSASVGEQFF | TRBV30
CASSLTTGTGIEQYF | TRBV5-1
CASSAPGQNTGELFF | TRBV2
CASRHDNSGANVLTF | TRBV2
CASSPGARSEAFF | TRBV30
CASSLTTGFVNEQFF | TRBV4-2
CASSYSLRQPQHF | TRBV6-5
CASRMTDLANTEAFF | TRBV2
CASSASLLTGPLGYGYTF | TRBV9
CASPRVGGANNEQFF | TRBV2
CARSGTGGYNEQFF | TRBV2
CASSFPGHNSYNEQFF | TRBV5-8